The present entry profiles one T cell receptor (beta chain) with its context. The data derive from a study of monozygotic twins with inflammatory bowel disease. The CDR3 has 12 amino acids. Germline assignment: CDR1 DFQATT and CDR2 SNEGSKA (reference sequence). TCRdb re-called the 5' RACE reads; one entry per CDR3 protein, DNA not given. The sample has fewer than 110,000 distinct CDR3 sequences. The sequenced sample consisted of blood. The receptor was derived from a human donor with ulcerative colitis or Crohn's disease, or a healthy co-twin of an affected twin (not recorded which). The V gene is TRBV20-1, the J gene TRBJ2-2; TCRdb indicates TRBD1, and absent DNA this call remains unverified. The CDR3 sequence is CSASRGYGELFF.